This entry lists 14 T cell receptor beta chains sequenced from one sample in a study of vaccination and CD4 T cells after COVID-19. Documented treatment: roughly nine-day PBMC culture with coronavirus spike peptide pools or control peptides (ViraFEST assay). No antigen has been assigned to these receptors. Researchers used the Oncomine TCR Beta short-read assay to sequence DNA from cultured CD4+ T cells. Each CDR3 protein gets one entry after TCRdb re-called the PCR reads with MiXCR. Here the sample spans some 11,000 distinct CDR3 sequences, about 38% being singletons. This specimen was CD4+ T cells from blood, cultured in vitro, taken after SARS-CoV-2 vaccination. The receptors here all came from a human donor who had recovered from COVID-19.

The gene calls are TRBV28 and TRBJ1-2; 9 bases fit TRBD1. J lost 2 bases, V lost 4 bases, and 2 bases had no gene match. CDR1 and CDR2 (germline): MDHEN, SYDVKM. The CDR3 length is 14 residues. The CDR3 DNA reads TGTGCCAGCAGTTCAGACAGGGGGAACTATGGCTACACCTTC. Residues: CASSSDRGNYGYTF.

The rearrangement joins TRBV11-3 to TRBJ2-6; D possibly uses TRBD1 or TRBD2 (6 bases each). From germline, CDR1 is SGHNT and CDR2 YENEEA. This CDR3 spans 16 amino acids. Trimming pared 5 bases from V and 4 bases from J, leaving 15 bases between. CDR3 DNA sequence: TGTGCCAGCAGCCCCGGGGGCGGTTCGGGGGCCAACGTCCTGACTTTC. This codes for CASSPGGGSGANVLTF.

This clonotype was observed a few times. Germline is not matched at one junction end, which may reflect a read error. V is TRBV6-1 and J is TRBJ2-3, with a possible D match to TRBD1 (5 bases). The CDR3 consists of 11 residues. The germline CDR1 and CDR2 sequences are MNHNS and SASEGT. In nucleotides, the CDR3 is TGTGCCAGCAGCCCCGATCTGACACAGGATTTT. Its protein product is CASSPDLTQDF.

As regards this clonotype: Compared with germline, one end of the junction differs, possibly owing to a read error. The rearrangement links TRBV7-9 to TRBJ2-7; TRBD2 might be the D (7 bases). The CDR3 loop spans 15 amino acids. Looked up from germline, CDR1 is SEHNR and CDR2 is FQNEAQ (reference sequence). In nucleotides, the CDR3 is TGTGTCAGCAGCTTACCGGGGGGCAGGGAGCACGAGCAGTACTTC. Protein product: CVSSLPGGREHEQYF.

This clonotype was detected a few times. V and J are TRBV19 and TRBJ1-1, with no clear D. V gave up 0 bases and J gave up 11 bases, with 13 bases separating them. In germline, CDR1 is LNHDA, CDR2 SQIVND (reference sequence). This CDR3 has 13 residues. This CDR3 reads CASSIDSHLAAFF. The CDR3 DNA is TGTGCCAGTAGTATAGACTCTCATTTAGCGGCTTTCTTT.

A few counts support this clonotype. V is TRBV20-1 and J is TRBJ2-1; 8 positions match TRBD2. V lost 4 bases to trimming and J lost 3 bases; unmatched junction nucleotides: 5. The CDR3 has 14 residues. The V gene's germline CDR1 is DFQATT and CDR2 SNEGSKA (reference sequence). CDR3 nucleotide sequence: TGCAGTGCTAAACCGGGAGGGCACTACAATGAGCAGTTCTTC. This encodes CSAKPGGHYNEQFF.

The rearrangement uses TRBV18 and TRBJ2-2; 14 bases line up with TRBD2. V was clipped by 4 bases and J by 5 bases; unmatched bases: 6. Germline V gene lookup returns CDR1 KGHSH and CDR2 LQKENI. The CDR3 has 17 residues. CDR3 nucleotide sequence: TGTGCCAGCTCACGAATTGGGACTAGCGGGAGTACCGGGGAGCTGTTTTTT. It is translated as CASSRIGTSGSTGELFF.

The chain has TRBV9 and TRBJ1-5; D unresolved. The CDR3 contains 15 residues. Germline CDR1 and CDR2: SGDLS and YYNGEE. Between the trimmed V and J ends, which lost 0 bases and 4 bases, there was a span of 11 bases. The CDR3 sequence: CASSVGLGKNQPQHF. The CDR3 bases are TGTGCCAGCAGCGTAGGACTGGGAAAAAATCAGCCCCAGCATTTT.

This clonotype was recorded a few times. The gene calls are TRBV28 and TRBJ2-7, with 10 bases fitting TRBD1. The ends lost 4 bases at V and 2 bases at J; junction bases unmatched: 5. Germline V CDR1 and CDR2: MDHEN, SYDVKM. The CDR3 is 15 amino acids. CDR3 sequence reads: CASSWGQGHTYEQYF. The CDR3 DNA sequence: TGTGCCAGCAGTTGGGGACAGGGGCATACCTACGAGCAGTACTTC.

Written as DNA, the CDR3 is TGTGCCAGCAGTTACTTGACAGGGGGCGCAGAGACCCAGTACTTC. This translates into CASSYLTGGAETQYF. The rearrangement uses TRBV6-5 and TRBJ2-5; TRBD1 matches 10 bases. The ends lost 1 base at V and 4 bases at J; junction bases unmatched: 3. Germline values: CDR1 MNHEY, CDR2 SVGAGI. CDR3 length: 15 amino acids.

The chain couples TRBV7-9 to TRBJ2-5, with D perhaps being TRBD1 or TRBD2 (6 bases each). CDR1 and CDR2 (germline): SEHNR, FQNEAQ (reference sequence). Trimming took 4 bases from V and 5 from J, leaving 20 bases between them. CDR3 length: 16 residues. The chain's CDR3 is CASSSKGLRGGETQYF. CDR3 nucleotide sequence: TGTGCCAGCAGCTCAAAGGGACTCCGAGGGGGGGAGACCCAGTACTTC. The entire variable domain, with the rest obtained from reference TRBV7-9 and TRBJ2-5, is as follows: DTGVSQNPRHKITKRGQNVTFRCDPISEHNRLYWYRQTLGQGPEFLTYFQNEAQLEKSRLLSDRFSAERPKGSFSTLEIQRTEQGDSAMYLCASSSKGLRGGETQYFGPGTRLLVL.

This clonotype showed up just a few times. The rearrangement joins TRBV19 to TRBJ1-1, with 7 bases aligning to TRBD1. The CDR3 has 15 amino acids. The J segment lost 0 bases and the V segment lost 1 base, leaving 2 bases of the junction unmatched. Germline V lookup: CDR1 LNHDA, CDR2 SQIVND (reference sequence). DNA of the CDR3: TGTGCCAGTAGTATAGGGGGGACAGTGAACACTGAAGCTTTCTTT. It codes for CASSIGGTVNTEAFF.

A few counts support this clonotype. The chain couples TRBV6-1 to TRBJ2-5, with TRBD1 identical over 7 bases. V trimming: 7 bases; J trimming: 1 base; junction bases outside the gene matches: 9. Germline V CDR1 and CDR2: MNHNS, SASEGT. This CDR3 is 15 amino acids long. The CDR3 region has the DNA TGTGCCAGCACCAAACGGACAGGCTCCCAAGAGACCCAGTACTTC. Its protein product is CASTKRTGSQETQYF.

J is TRBJ1-6 and V is TRBV7-2, with 7 bases aligning to TRBD1. Unmatched junction bases numbered 9, after V lost 4 bases and J lost 9 bases. The length of the CDR3 is 15 residues. Germline loops: CDR1 SGHTA, CDR2 FQGNSA. The CDR3 sequence: CASSSRDSAVSPLHF. The CDR3 nucleotides read TGTGCCAGCAGCTCCCGGGACAGTGCGGTTTCACCCCTCCACTTT.